The rows below give T cell receptor beta chains drawn from one sample of a study of T-cell memory formation after mild COVID-19. TCRdb independently ran MiXCR on the 5' RACE reads; one entry per CDR3 protein. The data show about 500,000 distinct CDR3 sequences, just over 20% seen once. The sequenced material came from PBMCs or a T cell subset sorted from them (not recorded which). Receptor source: an adult woman who had mild COVID-19 (a few samples of this study predate the infection). Cell type and time point are not known. Both conserved end residues are part of each CDR3.

V gene,J gene,CDR3 protein
TRBV3-1,TRBJ2-3,CASSHEGGTDTQYF
TRBV24-1,TRBJ2-5,CATSVGQSRRETQYF
TRBV4-2,TRBJ2-2,CASSSGLAENTGELFF
TRBV5-4,TRBJ2-7,CASSLEAFSYEQYF
TRBV12-3/TRBV12-4,TRBJ2-1,CASKTRDNEQFF
TRBV20-1,TRBJ2-1,CSARKREDRYNEQFF
TRBV29-1,TRBJ2-1,CSVFGGATYNEQFF
TRBV20-1,TRBJ2-4,CSARTTGTARNIQYF
TRBV12-3/TRBV12-4,TRBJ2-1,CASTHQSEQFF
TRBV20-1,TRBJ1-2,CSARVSTGTRYGYTF
TRBV12-3/TRBV12-4,TRBJ1-5,CASRRDGYQPQHF
TRBV3-1,TRBJ2-3,CASSPGTTSTDTQYF
TRBV5-5,TRBJ1-1,CASRLDRLHTEAFF
TRBV5-6,TRBJ2-7,CASSLGLAGYSYEQYF
TRBV15,TRBJ1-5,CATSRDRSPLPQHF
TRBV29-1,TRBJ2-4,CSVERAGSSQNIQYF
TRBV12-3/TRBV12-4,TRBJ2-4,CASTLPGVGGNIQYF